This TCR beta chain was found in a study of T cell responses to AZD1222 COVID-19 vaccine (dated by TCRdb to the early 2020s). Broadly, across the study: AZD1222 recipients given second doses at about 4 weeks or at about 12 weeks were pooled, since spike-specific TCR depth and breadth were not found to differ between the two schedules. TCR sequencing was performed for fewer than 250 trial participants, of whom 207 were given two doses of AZD1222 and approximately 26 were given two doses of MenACWY control vaccine. Trial participants were enrolled by age into subgroups of 18-55, 56-69 and 70-plus years, and around 150, 28 and 57 TCR-sequenced participants, respectively, were included in these subgroups.

Based on the germline V gene, the CDR1 and CDR2 sequences are SGHAT and FQNNGV. Spanning cysteine to phenylalanine, the CDR3 consists of 14 amino acids. Here the CDR3 DNA is all that survives: 42 bases in frame from base 1. Trimming takes 2 bases from V and 6 bases from J, and the germline ends sit 11 bases apart. The CDR3 regions of human TCRbeta chains were analyzed by immunosequencing. Under the source paper's analysis protocol: TCRs in the repertoires were compared against a reference library of SARS-CoV-2-specific TCRs that had been generated with the MIRA antigen-specificity platform. Breadth meant the fraction of unique TCRs that were SARS-CoV-2-associated, whereas depth meant the fraction of total T cells that were SARS-CoV-2-associated. Each spike-specific TCR was assigned to its reactive spike region and to a CD4 or CD8 class using the MIRA data. Log10-transformed breadth and depth values were compared by one-way ANOVA with Sidak's multiple comparisons tests. TCRdb's version of the immuneACCESS table is confined to in-frame rearrangements and falls short of the full clone set. An unresolved V gene accounts for under half of the shortfall where checked; the remainder is of unknown origin. V and J calls and clone size are given by that table; D and trimming were obtained from the DNA. In all, the sample holds 98,000 or so clones, and roughly 92% of those were seen once. The ten largest make up around 5% of the sample.

What this sample's time point label stands for: baseline before first vaccination. The vaccinee samples were drawn from two UK trials, COV001 and COV002, one of which was a single-blind randomized controlled phase 2/3 trial testing AZD1222 (ChAdOx1 nCoV-19) in healthy adults. Trial participant PBMC samples were collected at day 0 and day 28 after the second dose for TCRbeta chain sequencing. What the research found in general, with its limitations: No day 14 peak-response samples were available, so repertoires were characterized only after the peak T cell response. Only 5 to 7 AZD1222 recipients were SARS-CoV-2 seropositive at baseline, limiting conclusions about previously exposed vaccinees. After two AZD1222 doses, spike-specific TCR breadth and depth were significantly higher than at day 0 and than in MenACWY recipients. Most participants were white British and females outnumbered males, and the authors suggested that clonal diversity may have been underestimated. Vaccine-associated CD4 TCRs spanned the whole spike protein, with dominant responses in regions 160-218 and 743-854. Nearly half of unique spike-specific TCRs reportedly recognized epitopes outside regions mutated in the B.1.351 and B.1.1.7 variants. In the small 56-69-year group, the increase in depth fell short of significance, most likely because of low power.

Details on this clone: Its antigen specificity is not known. Base qualities are not recorded, but no much larger clone differs from it by a single base.

The chain links TRBV11-2 with TRBJ2-4, with the D gene not confidently named. The sequences come from peripheral blood, collected on day 0 of AZD1222 vaccination. The TCR originated in an adult in good health. The DNA sequence is given as TGTGCCAGCAGCTTAAAGGGCTGGGCAAACATTCAGTACTTC. Translated, this is CASSLKGWANIQYF. The full variable domain, with segments outside the CDR3 supplied by the reference TRBV11-2 and TRBJ2-4 proteins, appears as EAGVAQSPRYKIIEKRQSVAFWCNPISGHATLYWYQQILGQGPKLLIQFQNNGVVDDSQLPKDRFSAERLKGVDSTLKIQPAKLEDSAVYLCASSLKGWANIQYFGAGTRLSVL.